Reported below is one TCR beta chain. Its antigen is not identified. Primers for the PCR totalled 60 Vbeta and 13 Jbeta. The repertoire was sequenced with immunoSEQ multiplex PCR; TCRdb's copy has only in-frame clones and lacks some. The table has 160,000 or so clones, over 60% seen once. The sample belongs to a study of cytomegalovirus exposure and HLA in healthy donors. Overall study results and limits: Earlier analysis yielded a pattern in which most TCR beta V segments were productive about 90% or about 30% of the time.

In germline, CDR1 is MGHDK, CDR2 SYGVNS. With 1 base removed from V and 2 bases from J, the gap between germline ends came to 10 bases. The CDR3 totals 15 residues. This rearrangement joins TRBV25-1 to TRBJ2-3; a weak D match, TRBD1 (6 bases). The TCR was taken from a woman aged 40-49 years in good health and CMV-seronegative. Sequenced material: PBMCs. Here the CDR3 reads CASSEWAGDTDTQYF. CDR3 nucleotide sequence: TGTGCCAGCAGTGAATGGGCAGGGGACACAGATACGCAGTATTTT.